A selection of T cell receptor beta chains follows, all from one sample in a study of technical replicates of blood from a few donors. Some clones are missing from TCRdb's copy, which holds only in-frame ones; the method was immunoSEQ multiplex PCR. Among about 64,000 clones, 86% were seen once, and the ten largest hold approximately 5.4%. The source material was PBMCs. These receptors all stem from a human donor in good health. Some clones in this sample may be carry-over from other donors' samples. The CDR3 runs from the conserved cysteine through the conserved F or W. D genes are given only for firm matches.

CDR3 protein: CAIRGGRRTEAFF; D gene: NA; J gene: TRBJ1-1; V gene: TRBV6-6
CDR3 protein: CASSPLRTSGGAGELFF; D gene: TRBD2; J gene: TRBJ2-2; V gene: TRBV18
CDR3 protein: CASRDRGETQYF; D gene: TRBD1; J gene: TRBJ2-5; V gene: TRBV2
CDR3 protein: CASSLRAGITDTQYF; D gene: NA; J gene: TRBJ2-3; V gene: TRBV7-3
CDR3 protein: CASTPEAGGYNEQFF; D gene: NA; J gene: TRBJ2-1; V gene: TRBV6-4
CDR3 protein: CASSLAGGRSQETQYF; D gene: NA; J gene: TRBJ2-5; V gene: TRBV5-1
CDR3 protein: CASSQEFLRGTSGKNEQFF; D gene: TRBD2; J gene: TRBJ2-1; V gene: TRBV4-3
CDR3 protein: CAWNAGGLQPQHF; D gene: TRBD1; J gene: TRBJ1-5; V gene: TRBV30
CDR3 protein: CATSSEKRTSGGQNIQYF; D gene: TRBD2; J gene: TRBJ2-4; V gene: TRBV15
CDR3 protein: CASSQAGQSYQPQHF; D gene: NA; J gene: TRBJ1-5; V gene: TRBV4-2
CDR3 protein: CASSGGGIYEQYF; D gene: NA; J gene: TRBJ2-7; V gene: TRBV2
CDR3 protein: CASSGDRELFF; D gene: TRBD1; J gene: TRBJ1-4; V gene: TRBV13
CDR3 protein: CATSSAYGTVMNTEAFF; D gene: TRBD1; J gene: TRBJ1-1; V gene: TRBV15
CDR3 protein: CAWSQGGGYTF; D gene: TRBD1; J gene: TRBJ1-2; V gene: TRBV30